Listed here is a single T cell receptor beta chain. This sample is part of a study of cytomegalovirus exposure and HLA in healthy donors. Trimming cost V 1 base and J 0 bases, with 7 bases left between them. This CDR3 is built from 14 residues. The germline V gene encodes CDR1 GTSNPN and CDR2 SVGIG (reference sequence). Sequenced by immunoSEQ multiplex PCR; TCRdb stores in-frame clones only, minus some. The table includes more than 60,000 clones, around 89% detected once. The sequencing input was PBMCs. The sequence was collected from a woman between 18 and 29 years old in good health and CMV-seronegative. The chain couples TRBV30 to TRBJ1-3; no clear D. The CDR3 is CAWSGSSSGNTIYF. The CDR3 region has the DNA TGTGCCTGGAGTGGAAGCTCCTCTGGAAACACCATATATTTT.